This T cell receptor beta chain was captured in a study of blood T cell repertoires in COVID-19. Looking at the study overall: From T cells, B-cell-depleted T cells, or PBMCs came the material, which was cDNA or gDNA.

On this clone: This specimen includes other DNA sequences encoding the same CDR3.

The authors' processing: Reference gene primer amplification gave estimated nucleated cell counts. Sequencing used immunoSEQ multiplex PCR; TCRdb keeps in-frame clones, though not all of them. D and trimming were read from the DNA, whereas the V and J calls and clone size are those reported in that table. This sample has fewer than 500,000 clones, with about nine tenths found just once. Those who participated ranged in age from roughly 18 to 100 years and resided in 20 to 30 US areas. Cohorts were determined from participant-reported clinical history. The CDR3 is 12 amino acids. Germline loops: CDR1 GTSNPN, CDR2 SVGIG (reference sequence). V was clipped by 5 bases and J by 4 bases, with 9 bases between them.

The sample comprised PBMCs or T cells enriched from blood (not recorded which). The chain is built from TRBV30 and TRBJ1-3, with D unresolved. The clonotype originates from a young woman who had recovered from COVID-19. The CDR3 loop reads CAWAGSGNTIYF. The CDR3 nucleotides are TGTGCCTGGGCCGGGTCCGGAAACACCATATATTTT.